The T cell receptor (beta chain) described here comes from a study of shared clonotypes between healthy human individuals. About the research overall: CD8 memory received one plate per donor, CD8 naive two, CD4 memory three and CD4 naive three.

Regarding the study as a whole: Several donors showed sharing of roughly 5% of naive CD4 clonotypes.

In the study's own analysis: Junction-only sequences produced by ImmunoSEQ had no quality scores, so filtering differed. Method: immunoSEQ multiplex PCR; TCRdb's copy keeps in-frame clones and lacks some. For V, J and clone size, that table is used; D and trimming come from the DNA. The sample gives 2 million to 2.5 million clones, roughly 93% of which show up once; 0.36% is in the top ten. Points on this clone: Its antigen is as yet unknown. The sample carries other DNA sequences with the same CDR3.

Healthy and HIV-negative, the adult donors had no recent acute infections or vaccinations. Trimming took 2 bases from V and 2 from J, leaving 10 bases between them. The CDR3 has 14 amino acids. Germline CDR1 is MNHEY and CDR2 is SVGAGI. The source of this sequence is a young man in good health. Some clones in this sample may be carry-over from other donors' samples. The sample was naive CD4+ T cells from PBMCs. As for subset: CD45RA+ positively selected. The rearrangement joins TRBV6-5 to TRBJ2-7; D may correspond to TRBD1 or TRBD2 (5 bases each). This chain's CDR3 is CASSYGTGPYEQYF. DNA of the CDR3: TGTGCCAGCAGTTACGGGACGGGCCCCTACGAGCAGTACTTC.